The rows below give T cell receptor beta chains drawn from one sample of a study of cytomegalovirus exposure and HLA in healthy donors. Produced via immunoSEQ multiplex PCR; TCRdb's table is partial and in-frame only. The sample includes approximately 150,000 clones, around four fifths of them seen just once. Sequencing was done on a sample of PBMCs. These receptors were obtained from a man in his fifties in good health and CMV-seropositive. CDR3s leave out the opening cysteine and the closing phenylalanine or tryptophan. Clone sizes are given selectively: once, few, many, or a class where the clone is expanded.

TRBJ2-2 | . | TRBV2 | ASSDSGTGFTGELF
TRBJ1-1 | . | TRBV11-2 | ASSLNDGGGFAF
TRBJ2-7 | once | TRBV11-2 | ASSLDPGLLYEQY
TRBJ2-5 | . | TRBV13 | ASSVRNSGETQY
TRBJ2-7 | few | TRBV4-1 | ASSPWRLAGGRGGNEQY
TRBJ2-1 | . | TRBV5-6 | ASSLELAGGYNEQF
TRBJ2-2 | . | TRBV15 | ATSRDRSTGEELF
TRBJ2-2 | . | TRBV7-3 | ASSQTTGGTGELF
TRBJ2-7 | . | TRBV28 | ASTVGDRYEQY
TRBJ2-7 | few | TRBV28 | ASSFEGVPYEQY
TRBJ2-1 | . | TRBV10-3 | AISELDNEQF
TRBJ1-4 | . | TRBV6-1 | ASSIRQAPNEKLF
TRBJ2-6 | . | TRBV28 | ASTRGTSGANVLT
TRBJ2-7 | . | TRBV7-2 | ASSSGTRTGEQY
TRBJ1-2 | . | TRBV2 | ASSENPGGTGYT
TRBJ1-5 | . | TRBV28 | ASSPGTGGDQPQH
TRBJ1-2 | . | TRBV7-2 | ASSSAGTGSVYT
TRBJ2-7 | once | TRBV29-1 | SGGSGGDYEQY
TRBJ2-5 | . | TRBV11-2 | ASSLGAGGETQY
TRBJ1-1 | . | TRBV28 | ASSWDSLDTEAF
TRBJ1-1 | . | TRBV7-9 | SSSADRAVAEAF
TRBJ2-3 | . | TRBV5-1 | ASSLDPWGGGTQY
TRBJ2-7 | . | TRBV11-2 | ASSLGQGAYEQY
TRBJ1-4 | . | TRBV7-9 | ASSLGRSFSEKLF
TRBJ2-5 | once | TRBV5-5 | ASSLVSGETQY
TRBJ2-3 | . | TRBV19 | ASSTIAGTNTDTQY
TRBJ2-1 | . | TRBV6-5 | ASNRGPNNEQF
TRBJ1-1 | . | TRBV19 | ASSIVRGNTEAF
TRBJ2-2 | . | TRBV6-4 | ASSASDTGELF
TRBJ2-3 | . | TRBV5-5 | ASSLRWERGVFTDTQY
TRBJ2-2 | few | TRBV4-1 | ASSQKARGLAGDPGELF
TRBJ2-7 | few | TRBV25-1 | ASREGKSSYEQY
TRBJ1-4 | . | TRBV9 | ASARQGATNEKLF
TRBJ1-1 | . | TRBV4-1 | ASSYTGGANTEAF
TRBJ1-5 | . | TRBV7-9 | ASSPGLGESNQPQH
TRBJ2-7 | . | TRBV25-1 | ASSDRTGGIYEQY
. | once | TRBV10-2 | ASSGDYYEQY
TRBJ1-5 | . | TRBV28 | STLYTGGYGQPQH